The present T cell receptor (beta chain) was sequenced within a study of neoadjuvant anti-PD-1 for oral cavity cancer. The overall study: Before surgery, most patients got three to four biweekly 3 mg/kg nivolumab doses.

Measured with immunoSEQ multiplex PCR; TCRdb has only the in-frame clones, and not every one. The data show 12,000 to 15,000 clones, with more than 65% seen just once and 2.5% to 3.5% held by the top ten. This clone turned up a few times. From germline, CDR1 is SQVTM and CDR2 ANQGSEA. Trimming cost V 1 base and J 3 bases, with 13 bases left between them. The length of the CDR3 is 15 residues. This sample comprised PBMCs, obtained before nivolumab (anti-PD-1) treatment. The receptor comes from a person aged 35 to 85 with oral cavity squamous cell carcinoma. V is TRBV29-1 and J is TRBJ2-4; D may be TRBD2 (6 bases). CDR3 sequence reads: CSVEVPGVNKNIQYF. The CDR3 DNA is TGCAGCGTTGAAGTACCGGGAGTTAACAAAAACATTCAGTACTTC.